These T cell receptor beta chains were read from a single sample in a study of blood T cell repertoires in COVID-19. The method was immunoSEQ multiplex PCR; TCRdb's version includes in-frame clones alone and lacks a portion of them. The data hold about 350,000 clones, with 88% observed a single time. Sequencing input: PBMCs or T cells enriched from blood (not recorded which). These receptors were collected from a woman between 25 and 40 years old who had been exposed to COVID-19. Both conserved end residues are part of each CDR3. D genes are given only for firm matches. Size is omitted from some rows. Given values are once, few, many or a class for expanded clones.

v_gene	d_gene	abundance	j_gene	CDR3nt	CDR3aa
TRBV7-2	-	-	TRBJ2-7	TGTGCCAGCAGCTTAGGCAGGGTGTCCGAGCAGTACTTC	CASSLGRVSEQYF
TRBV15	TRBD2	-	TRBJ2-1	TGTGCCACCAGCAGAGCTAGCGGTAGCTCCTACAATGAGCAGTTCTTC	CATSRASGSSYNEQFF
TRBV5-5	TRBD2	-	TRBJ2-1	TGTGCCAGCAGAGAACCGGGACTAGCGGGAGGGATGCAGTTCTTC	CASREPGLAGGMQFF
TRBV13	TRBD1	-	TRBJ1-2	TGTGCCAGCAGGGACAGGGTGGGCTATGGCTACACCTTC	CASRDRVGYGYTF
TRBV30	TRBD2	-	TRBJ2-7	TGTGCCTGGACCAGGACTAGCGGACTCTCCTACGAGCAGTACTTC	CAWTRTSGLSYEQYF
TRBV12-3/TRBV12-4	-	-	TRBJ2-3	TGTGCCAGCAGTTTACAACAGAATACGCAGTATTTT	CASSLQQNTQYF
TRBV18	-	-	TRBJ1-5	TGTGCCAGCTCACCTACGGGTTCTGGGAATCAGCCCCAGCATTTT	CASSPTGSGNQPQHF
TRBV10-3	TRBD2	-	TRBJ2-1	TGTGCCTCTCTAGCGGGGGAGGGGAATGAGCAGTTCTTC	CASLAGEGNEQFF
TRBV9	TRBD1	-	TRBJ2-2	TGTGCCAGCAGCAGACAGGGGAACACCGGGGAGCTGTTTTTT	CASSRQGNTGELFF
TRBV2	-	-	TRBJ2-6	TGTGCCAGCAGTAACACAGGGTCTAGTGGGGCCAACGTCCTGACTTTC	CASSNTGSSGANVLTF
TRBV28	-	-	TRBJ1-6	TGTGCCAGCAGTTTAGAGGACAGCAATTCACCCCTCCACTTT	CASSLEDSNSPLHF
TRBV27	TRBD1	-	TRBJ1-1	TGTGCCAGCAGTTTCGCAGGGGGCACTGAAGCTTTCTTT	CASSFAGGTEAFF
TRBV29-1	-	-	TRBJ1-1	TGCAGCGTTCTGGGTGACACGATACAAATGAACACTGAAGCTTTCTTT	CSVLGDTIQMNTEAFF
TRBV7-8	-	-	TRBJ1-2	TGTGCCAGCAGCTTCCCCGGGGGGGGCTACACCTTC	CASSFPGGGYTF
TRBV29-1	TRBD2	-	TRBJ2-3	TGCAGCGTTCTTTTGAATGAGGGAGGGCCAGATACGCAGTATTTT	CSVLLNEGGPDTQYF
TRBV5-4	-	-	TRBJ2-1	TGTGCCAGCAGCTTTGGTGGCGGTCCCTACAATGAGCAGTTCTTC	CASSFGGGPYNEQFF
TRBV9	TRBD1	-	TRBJ1-4	TGTGCCAGCAACCCGGGACAGGGGTCCCTGGATAATGAAAAACTGTTTTTT	CASNPGQGSLDNEKLFF
TRBV11-2	TRBD2	-	TRBJ2-7	TGTGCCAGCAGCCCCGGGACTAGCGGGAGCTCCGAGCAGTACTTC	CASSPGTSGSSEQYF
TRBV7-3	-	-	TRBJ2-3	TGTGCCAGCAGCTCTGGACTGCTCACAGATACGCAGTATTTT	CASSSGLLTDTQYF
TRBV4-2	TRBD2	-	TRBJ2-6	TGTGCCAGCAGCCAGGCTACTAGCGCTGGGGCCAACGTCCTGACTTTC	CASSQATSAGANVLTF
TRBV7-6	-	-	TRBJ2-1	TGTGCCAGCAGCCCCCTAGTTGTCTCCTACAATGAGCAGTTCTTC	CASSPLVVSYNEQFF
TRBV28	TRBD2	-	TRBJ2-3	TGTGCCAGCAGTTCTCCCACTAGCGGGAGGTTGGAGCAGTATTTT	CASSSPTSGRLEQYF
TRBV7-2	-	once	TRBJ2-1	TGTGCCAGCAGCTTATATCTAGCGACCGATTACAATGAGCAGTTCTTC	CASSLYLATDYNEQFF
TRBV11-2	-	-	TRBJ1-1	TGTGCCAGCAGCTTAGAAACAGGGTACACTGAAGCTTTCTTT	CASSLETGYTEAFF
TRBV11-3	-	-	TRBJ1-1	TGTGCCAGCTGCTTGGGGGGAGTGAACACTGAAGCTTTCTTT	CASCLGGVNTEAFF
TRBV11-1	TRBD1	-	TRBJ2-2	TGTGCCAGCAGCTCAGGACAGGGGGCCACCGGGGAGCTGTTTTTT	CASSSGQGATGELFF
TRBV5-1	TRBD2	-	TRBJ2-1	TGCGCCAGCAGCTCATCGGGACTAGCGGGTACGGGTGAGCAGTTCTTC	CASSSSGLAGTGEQFF
TRBV3-1/TRBV3-2	-	-	TRBJ2-7	TGTGCCAGCAGCCAAGCTTACAGACCCTACGAGCAGTACTTC	CASSQAYRPYEQYF
TRBV2	TRBD2	-	TRBJ2-7	TGTGCCAGCAGTGACGGACTAGACGAGCAGTACTTC	CASSDGLDEQYF
TRBV14	TRBD1	-	TRBJ1-1	TGTGCCAGCAGCCCAGGACAGGTCTACACTGAAGCTTTCTTT	CASSPGQVYTEAFF
TRBV9	-	once	TRBJ2-3	TGTGCCAGCAGCGTAGCGCTAGCGTATAGCACAGATACGCAGTATTTT	CASSVALAYSTDTQYF
TRBV4-1	-	-	TRBJ1-4	TGCGCCAGCAGCCGGAGTCAGGGCTTCGCTAATGAAAAACTGTTTTTT	CASSRSQGFANEKLFF
TRBV28	TRBD1	-	TRBJ1-4	TGTGCCAGCTTAAAGACAGGGGTTGGAGAAAAACTGTTTTTT	CASLKTGVGEKLFF